These 5 T cell receptor beta chains share one sample of origin, sequenced in a study of blood T cell repertoires in COVID-19. Method: immunoSEQ multiplex PCR; TCRdb's copy keeps in-frame clones and lacks some. Of about 350,000 clones listed, about 90% are singletons. Sequences were obtained from PBMCs or T cells enriched from blood (not recorded which). The receptors were sampled from a woman in her 30s who had recovered from COVID-19.

The V and J genes are TRBV12-5 and TRBJ2-1, with TRBD1 as a possible D gene (5 bases). The V end lost 7 bases, the J end lost 4 bases, and 23 bases lay between the germline ends. The CDR3 is made up of 17 amino acids. Germline CDR1 and CDR2: LGHNT and FRNRAP. The CDR3 DNA reads as TGTGCTAGTGCCCCGACAAGGCCCCAGGGCTCGTACAATGAGCAGTTCTTC. Amino acid sequence: CASAPTRPQGSYNEQFF.

The gene calls are TRBV27 and TRBJ1-2, with 8 bases fitting TRBD1. V was clipped by 3 bases and J by 4 bases; unmatched bases: 13. The CDR3 runs to 17 residues. Germline V lookup: CDR1 MNHEY, CDR2 SMNVEV (reference sequence). The CDR3 here is CASSFLTGTGALYGYTF. CDR3 nucleotides: TGTGCCAGCAGTTTCCTAACCGGGACAGGCGCGCTCTATGGCTACACCTTC.

V usage is TRBV2 and J usage is TRBJ2-1, with D possibly matching TRBD1 (6 bases). CDR1 is SNHLY and CDR2 is FYNNEI in the germline V gene. The CDR3 runs to 15 residues. V was cut by 5 bases and J by 4 bases, with 15 bases left in between. CDR3 bases: TGTGCCAGCAGTCAGCAGGGGTATGGATACAATGAGCAGTTCTTC. Its translation is CASSQQGYGYNEQFF.

The genes are TRBV30 and TRBJ2-1; 10 nucleotides line up with TRBD2. After removal of 4 bases from V and 10 bases from J, the junction contained 7 bases not matched to a gene. The CDR3 loop spans 13 amino acids. CDR1 and CDR2 from the germline V gene are GTSNPN and SVGIG (reference sequence). This CDR3 reads CAWTAGGPGEQFF. Here the CDR3 DNA reads TGTGCCTGGACAGCGGGGGGGCCCGGGGAGCAGTTCTTC.

The V and J genes are TRBV5-5 and TRBJ2-4, with D possibly TRBD1 on 6 matching bases. Trimming took 0 bases from V and 2 from J, leaving 12 bases between them. This CDR3 region has 16 residues. Per the germline V gene, CDR1 is SGHKS and CDR2 is YYEKEE (reference sequence). CDR3 amino acids: CASSLVVGATKNIQYF. The CDR3 DNA reads as TGTGCCAGCAGCTTGGTTGTGGGGGCGACCAAAAACATTCAGTACTTC.